These 32 T cell receptor beta chains were sequenced from one sample in a study of T cell changes during pregnancy in multiple sclerosis. The assay was immunoSEQ multiplex PCR, and TCRdb's table has in-frame clones only and misses some. The sample includes 60,000 to 85,000 clones, roughly 89% of them seen just once. The sample here was peripheral blood, taken after pregnancy. Every receptor here comes from a female donor in good health, enrolled as a control in a pregnancy study.

This rearrangement joins TRBV9 to TRBJ2-1; D uncertain. The CDR3 is 12 residues long. The germline gives CDR1 SGDLS, CDR2 YYNGEE. V lost 2 bases and J lost 4, with 4 bases in between. This chain's CDR3 is CASSVEYNEQFF. As DNA, the CDR3 is TGTGCCAGCAGCGTCGAGTACAATGAGCAGTTCTTC.

The chain combines TRBV7-9 with TRBJ1-3; tentatively, D is TRBD1 (5 bases). The V and J ends lost 1 base and 4 bases respectively, with 11 bases between them. The CDR3 sequence is 15 residues long. Germline CDR1 is SEHNR and CDR2 is FQNEAQ (reference sequence). The CDR3 region has the DNA TGTGCCAGCAGCTTAGAGGCAGGGCTCGGAAACACCATATATTTT. It encodes CASSLEAGLGNTIYF.

The chain links TRBV6-6 to TRBJ2-7, with 14 bases matching TRBD2. J gave up 2 bases and V 5 bases, and 2 bases lay outside the gene matches. The CDR3 is 15 residues long. Germline V lookup: CDR1 MNHNY, CDR2 SVGAGI (reference sequence). CDR3 bases: TGTGCCAGCAGTGAGGGACTAGCGGGGGCCTACGAGCAGTACTTC. Amino acids: CASSEGLAGAYEQYF.

This chain uses TRBV7-9 with TRBJ2-7; 9 bases line up with TRBD2. This CDR3 contains 13 residues. V trimming: 3 bases; J trimming: 4 bases; junction bases outside the gene matches: 1. Germline CDR1 and CDR2: SEHNR and FQNEAQ (reference sequence). Here the CDR3 reads CASSFLAGYEQYF. CDR3 nucleotides: TGTGCCAGCAGCTTTCTAGCGGGATACGAGCAGTACTTC.

The V and J genes are TRBV7-4 and TRBJ1-5; D not resolved. CDR3 length equals 17 residues. From germline, CDR1 is SGHVT and CDR2 SQSDAQ. Trimming pared 0 bases from V and 0 bases from J, leaving 12 bases between. The CDR3 DNA reads TGTGCCAGCAGCTTAGCGCTCCCTGTCTATAGCAATCAGCCCCAGCATTTT. Amino acids: CASSLALPVYSNQPQHF.

The genes are TRBV6-4 and TRBJ2-1, with 7 bases identical to TRBD2. Trimming cost V 3 bases and J 5 bases; bases outside gene matches: 7. This CDR3 has 15 amino acids. Germline values: CDR1 MRHNA, CDR2 SNTAGT. CDR3 in amino acids: CASSEREGRDNEQFF. The CDR3, as DNA: TGTGCCAGCAGTGAGAGGGAGGGTCGGGACAATGAGCAGTTCTTC.

The CDR3 reads CASSWDSAGTGELFF. The CDR3 DNA follows: TGTGCCAGCAGCTGGGACTCAGCGGGTACCGGGGAGCTGTTTTTT. The rearrangement joins TRBV6-5 to TRBJ2-2; D perhaps matches TRBD2 (6 bases). CDR3 size: 15 residues. Trimming left V 6 bases short and J 5 bases short, with 16 bases between. The germline CDR1 and CDR2 sequences are MNHEY and SVGAGI.

This clone is a singleton in its sample. The chain has TRBV9 and TRBJ2-7; TRBD2 matches at 12 bases. The germline CDR1 and CDR2 sequences are SGDLS and YYNGEE. The CDR3 loop spans 15 amino acids. J was trimmed by 4 bases and V by 4 bases; bases with no gene match: 6. The CDR3 bases are TGTGCCAGCAGCATCGGGACTAGCGGGCAGTACGAGCAGTACTTC. Translating gives CASSIGTSGQYEQYF.

This CDR3 is CASRPGPRNTEAFF. CDR3 nucleotides: TGTGCCAGCAGGCCTGGGCCGCGGAACACTGAAGCTTTCTTT. The chain couples TRBV6-5 to TRBJ1-1, with D unresolved. Deletions cut 6 bases from V and 1 base from J, with 12 bases between. From germline, CDR1 is MNHEY and CDR2 SVGAGI. The CDR3 length is 14 residues.

The chain combines TRBV19 with TRBJ1-1, with 8 bases lining up with TRBD1. V dropped 4 bases and J dropped 1; count of bases not matched to a gene: 5. The CDR3 covers 15 residues. Per the germline V gene, CDR1 is LNHDA and CDR2 is SQIVND (reference sequence). The CDR3 is CASSTSDRGNTEAFF. The CDR3 DNA sequence: TGTGCCAGTAGTACCTCCGACAGGGGGAACACTGAAGCTTTCTTT. The full variable domain, rest sourced from reference TRBV19 and TRBJ1-1, is DGGITQSPKYLFRKEGQNVTLSCEQNLNHDAMYWYRQDPGQGLRLIYYSQIVNDFQKGDIAEGYSVSREKKESFPLTVTSAQKNPTAFYLCASSTSDRGNTEAFFGQGTRLTVV.

In its sample, this clone was seen a few times. The chain couples TRBV19 to TRBJ1-1; no reliable D call. The CDR3 has 14 amino acids. Trimming removed 7 bases from V and 1 base from J, with 13 bases in between. CDR1 and CDR2 (germline): LNHDA, SQIVND (reference sequence). CDR3 in DNA: TGTGCCAGTACCCCTGGGGAGACGAACACTGAAGCTTTCTTT. Protein sequence: CASTPGETNTEAFF. Using reference TRBV19 and TRBJ1-1 for the parts outside the CDR3, the full variable domain is DGGITQSPKYLFRKEGQNVTLSCEQNLNHDAMYWYRQDPGQGLRLIYYSQIVNDFQKGDIAEGYSVSREKKESFPLTVTSAQKNPTAFYLCASTPGETNTEAFFGQGTRLTVV.

The gene calls are TRBV27 and TRBJ2-1; D perhaps matches TRBD2 (6 bases). The CDR3 covers 14 residues. Trimming cost V 5 bases and J 8 bases, with 16 bases left between them. The V gene's germline CDR1 is MNHEY and CDR2 SMNVEV (reference sequence). Written as DNA, the CDR3 is TGTGCCAGCAGTCCGACTAGATTCGGCGATGAGCAGTTCTTC. It yields the protein CASSPTRFGDEQFF.

The chain couples TRBV2 to TRBJ2-5, with 8 bases that match TRBD2. Germline loops: CDR1 SNHLY, CDR2 FYNNEI. There are 15 residues in the CDR3. V trimming: 8 bases; J trimming: 2 bases; junction bases outside the gene matches: 10. As DNA, the CDR3 is TGTGCCAGCTCAAGCGGGGGCCAACGACAAGAGACCCAGTACTTC. This sequence encodes CASSSGGQRQETQYF.

The V and J genes are TRBV7-9 and TRBJ1-2, with D perhaps TRBD1 (5 bases). This CDR3 is built from 14 residues. The V end lost 5 bases, the J end lost 4 bases, and 14 bases lay between the germline ends. Germline V gives CDR1 SEHNR, CDR2 FQNEAQ (reference sequence). The CDR3 is CASSKAGYAYGYTF. The CDR3 nucleotides are TGTGCCAGCAGCAAGGCAGGGTACGCCTATGGCTACACCTTC.

This chain joins TRBV5-4 and TRBJ2-7; D gene uncertain. The CDR3 loop spans 12 amino acids. CDR1 SGHNT and CDR2 YYREEE come from the germline V gene (reference sequence). V was trimmed by 3 bases and J by 3 bases, leaving 7 bases between them. CDR3 amino acids: CASSSYNYEQYF. In nucleotides, the CDR3 is TGTGCCAGCAGCTCTTACAACTACGAGCAGTACTTC.

The sample holds a few counts of this clone. The chain links TRBV30 to TRBJ1-6, with D perhaps TRBD1 (5 bases). The V and J ends lost 2 bases and 13 bases respectively, with 27 bases between them. CDR1 GTSNPN and CDR2 SVGIG come from the germline V gene (reference sequence). The CDR3 contains 17 residues. The CDR3 DNA sequence: TGTGCCTGGAGTAAAACTCCGGGACTGTTAGGCAACTACCCCCTCCACTTT. The encoded protein is CAWSKTPGLLGNYPLHF.

The chain recombines TRBV7-9 with TRBJ2-5, with TRBD1 as a possible D gene (6 bases). Germline V lookup: CDR1 SEHNR, CDR2 FQNEAQ (reference sequence). V gave up 2 bases and J gave up 5 bases, with 9 bases separating them. This CDR3 is built from 13 residues. In nucleotides, the CDR3 is TGTGCCAGCAGCTTAAGGGGGAGCGAGACCCAGTACTTC. This encodes CASSLRGSETQYF.

The chain uses TRBV29-1 and TRBJ1-2; 8 bases fit TRBD1. V was clipped by 3 bases and J by 5 bases; unmatched bases: 11. CDR1 SQVTM and CDR2 ANQGSEA come from the germline V gene. CDR3 length: 15 amino acids. CDR3 protein: CSVDQGAASPYGYTF. CDR3 nucleotides: TGCAGCGTTGATCAGGGGGCTGCTTCACCTTATGGCTACACCTTC.

The chain uses TRBV5-1 and TRBJ1-1; D may be TRBD1 (5 bases). V lost 3 bases and J lost 1, with 13 bases in between. CDR3 length equals 15 residues. Germline CDR1 reads SGHRS; CDR2 reads YFSETQ. For the CDR3, the DNA is TGCGCCAGCAGCTCGGGCGCTCAGGGGAACACTGAAGCTTTCTTT. Its protein product is CASSSGAQGNTEAFF. Variable domain in full (rest from reference TRBV5-1 and TRBJ1-1): KAGVTQTPRYLIKTRGQQVTLSCSPISGHRSVSWYQQTPGQGLQFLFEYFSETQRNKGNFPGRFSGRQFSNSRSEMNVSTLELGDSALYLCASSSGAQGNTEAFFGQGTRLTVV.

The rearrangement uses TRBV5-1 and TRBJ1-2, with D possibly matching TRBD1 (5 bases). The CDR3 loop spans 14 amino acids. Between the trimmed V and J ends, which lost 0 bases and 8 bases, there was a span of 14 bases. CDR1 SGHRS and CDR2 YFSETQ come from the germline V gene. The CDR3 protein is CASSLVGDSYGYTF. The CDR3 region has the DNA TGCGCCAGCAGCTTGGTGGGGGACTCTTACGGCTACACCTTC.

The chain is built from TRBV2 and TRBJ1-5, with no clear D. Germline V gene data show CDR1 as SNHLY and CDR2 as FYNNEI. The CDR3 has 15 amino acids. Deletions cut 1 base from V and 4 bases from J, with 11 bases between. CDR3 DNA sequence: TGTGCCAGCAGTGAAGGCCGGGAACCTAATCAGCCCCAGCATTTT. Amino acid sequence: CASSEGREPNQPQHF.

This chain uses TRBV27 with TRBJ2-7; maybe TRBD1 (6 bases). Germline V gene data show CDR1 as MNHEY and CDR2 as SMNVEV (reference sequence). Trimming removed 6 bases at V and 2 bases at J, with 11 bases between. The CDR3 extends over 13 amino acids. The CDR3 spells CASSLTGPYEQYF. DNA for the CDR3: TGTGCCAGCAGCCTTACAGGGCCCTACGAGCAGTACTTC.

J is TRBJ2-1 and V is TRBV5-1, with 9 bases fitting TRBD1. The CDR3 length is 13 residues. V shed 4 bases and J 9 bases; nucleotides not matched to a gene: 5. The V gene's germline CDR1 is SGHRS and CDR2 YFSETQ. CDR3 in amino acids: CASSGGQGPEQFF. The DNA for the CDR3 is TGCGCCAGCAGCGGAGGACAGGGGCCTGAGCAGTTCTTC.

The rearrangement joins TRBV5-1 to TRBJ1-1; D call uncertain. Germline V gives CDR1 SGHRS, CDR2 YFSETQ. Between the trimmed V and J ends, which lost 0 bases and 4 bases, there was a span of 7 bases. The CDR3 spans 13 residues. CDR3 in amino acids: CASSLVGSTEAFF. The CDR3 coding sequence is TGCGCCAGCAGCTTGGTTGGCAGCACTGAAGCTTTCTTT.

The chain uses TRBV18 and TRBJ1-1; 8 bases align to TRBD1. Looked up from germline, CDR1 is KGHSH and CDR2 is LQKENI. The J segment lost 4 bases and the V segment lost 3 bases, leaving 4 bases of the junction unmatched. The CDR3 has 14 amino acids. The CDR3 region is CASSPDREATEAFF. DNA for the CDR3: TGTGCCAGCTCACCGGACAGGGAGGCCACTGAAGCTTTCTTT.

This rearrangement joins TRBV4-1 to TRBJ1-1; possible D gene TRBD1, 6 bases. This CDR3 contains 15 residues. The ends were cut back, 4 bases at V and 4 bases at J, with 16 bases in the middle. Looked up from germline, CDR1 is MGHRA and CDR2 is YSYEKL. The CDR3 DNA sequence: TGCGCCAGCAGCCCCCAGACAGGAAGAGGCACTGAAGCTTTCTTT. This translates into CASSPQTGRGTEAFF.

This chain links TRBV6-4 with TRBJ2-3; 10 bases are shared with TRBD2. V trimming: 5 bases; J trimming: 4 bases; junction bases outside the gene matches: 6. Germline-derived CDR1 and CDR2 are MRHNA and SNTAGT. The CDR3 covers 15 residues. CDR3 loop: CASSKSGGGSDTQYF. The CDR3 DNA sequence: TGTGCCAGCAGTAAGAGCGGGGGGGGCTCAGATACGCAGTATTTT.

The chain has TRBV19 and TRBJ2-2; D call uncertain. Germline CDR1 is LNHDA and CDR2 is SQIVND (reference sequence). The CDR3 contains 13 residues. V was pared by 1 base and J by 3 bases, with 3 bases between. Here the CDR3 reads CASSIADTGELFF. CDR3 bases: TGTGCCAGTAGTATAGCGGACACCGGGGAGCTGTTTTTT.

This rearrangement joins TRBV7-9 to TRBJ1-1, with TRBD1 as a possible D gene (6 bases). Between the trimmed V and J ends, which lost 2 bases and 1 base, there was a span of 8 bases. Germline V gives CDR1 SEHNR, CDR2 FQNEAQ (reference sequence). The CDR3 loop spans 14 amino acids. The CDR3 region is CASSLQGQNTEAFF. CDR3 nucleotide sequence: TGTGCCAGCAGCTTACAGGGACAGAACACTGAAGCTTTCTTT.

To note about this clone: The junction departs from the called germline gene at one end, perhaps through a read error. The rearrangement uses TRBV4-1 and TRBJ2-5; 7 nucleotides align to TRBD2. This CDR3 region has 16 residues. Germline V gives CDR1 MGHRA, CDR2 YSYEKL. The CDR3 DNA reads TGCGCCAGCAGCCAAGATGTCCAGCGGGGTTGGGAGACTCAGTACTTC. Amino acid sequence: CASSQDVQRGWETQYF.

The gene calls are TRBV27 and TRBJ2-7; TRBD1 aligns across 8 bases. The CDR3 extends over 13 amino acids. From germline, CDR1 is MNHEY and CDR2 SMNVEV (reference sequence). V lost 5 bases to trimming and J lost 4 bases; unmatched junction nucleotides: 4. CDR3 DNA sequence: TGTGCCAGCAGTCGGGACAGGAGGTACGAGCAGTACTTC. Its translation is CASSRDRRYEQYF.

This chain uses TRBV28 with TRBJ1-1; the match to TRBD1 covers 8 bases. The junction had 4 bases not matched to a gene; V was cut back by 6 bases and J by 1 base. CDR1 MDHEN and CDR2 SYDVKM come from the germline V gene. This CDR3 is 14 amino acids long. CDR3 loop: CASSKDRENTEAFF. DNA of the CDR3: TGTGCCAGCAGCAAGGACAGGGAGAACACTGAAGCTTTCTTT.